This TCR beta chain is drawn from a study of cytomegalovirus exposure and HLA in healthy donors. PCR was performed using 60 Vbeta and 13 Jbeta primers. TCRdb's copy holds only in-frame clones and misses some; the assay was immunoSEQ multiplex PCR. The sample carries about 77,000 clones, nearly 80% recorded once. Study-wide findings and caveats: The majority of CMV-associated TCR beta chains were reported as apparently HLA-restricted in a later analysis. Overall, 164 TCR beta chains were annotated as cytomegalovirus-associated.

Concerning this clone itself: Its specificity is not known.

This receptor was identified in a man aged 35-49 years in good health and CMV-seronegative. The sample taken for sequencing was PBMCs.

The CDR3 nucleotides read TGTGCCTGCCGAGGAGGAGCCGGTGGGAATGAGCAGTTCTTC. It specifies CACRGGAGGNEQFF. V is TRBV30 and J is TRBJ2-1, with D possibly being TRBD2 (5 bases). The V end lost 6 bases, the J end lost 7 bases, and 19 bases lay between the germline ends. CDR3 size: 14 residues. CDR1 and CDR2 from the germline V gene are GTSNPN and SVGIG (reference sequence).